This T cell receptor beta chain is from a study of breast tumors, draining lymph nodes, adjacent tissues. General study results and limits: Data only fit, rather than demonstrated, lymph node origin of most tumor T cells. Tumors had less TCR diversity than lymph nodes, more than nontumor tissue.

The lymph nodes were axillary draining lymph nodes from breast cancer patients. This clonotype was counted many times. As yet, its antigen is unknown. TCRdb reprocessed the multiplex PCR reads via MiXCR and lists one record per CDR3 protein. The table has about 180,000 distinct CDR3 sequences, 30% to 35% seen once. There are 12 residues in the CDR3. The V gene's germline CDR1 is SQVTM and CDR2 ANQGSEA. V was shortened by 5 bases and J by 1 base, with 5 bases between the two germline ends. The chain couples TRBV29-1 to TRBJ2-2; D is unclear. The sequenced sample was axillary lymph node tissue. The sequence derives from a female donor with breast cancer. Some clones in this sample may be carry-over from other donors' samples. For the CDR3, the DNA is TGCAGCGTTCGCTTGAACACCGGGGAGCTGTTTTTT. Protein sequence: CSVRLNTGELFF.